This is a list of T cell receptor beta chains from one sample in a study of blood T cell repertoires in COVID-19. Clones were read by immunoSEQ multiplex PCR, and TCRdb kept only the in-frame ones, dropping some. The table lists 250,000 to 300,000 clones, 81% of them singletons, with around 2.9% in the top ten. The sample consisted of peripheral blood. The receptors come from a woman in her sixties with active or convalescent COVID-19. The CDR3 runs from the conserved cysteine through the conserved F or W. Each record gives: clone size, CDR3 length, D gene, V gene, J gene, CDR3 DNA, CDR3 protein. D genes are given only for firm matches. A clone size is listed for some rows: how often the clone was seen (once, few, many), or a class if it is expanded.

NA	16	TRBD2	TRBV7-2	TRBJ2-1	TGTGCCAGCAGCTTAGGGTGGCCTAGCGGGGGAAATGAGCAGTTCTTC	CASSLGWPSGGNEQFF
once	17	TRBD2	TRBV3-1/TRBV3-2	TRBJ2-3	TGTGCCAGCAGCCAAGGACTAGCGGGGGGGCAAGTCGATACGCAGTATTTT	CASSQGLAGGQVDTQYF
NA	14	NA	TRBV27	TRBJ2-7	TGTGCCAGCGGAACAGGGCTTCGACCCTACGAGCAGTACTTC	CASGTGLRPYEQYF
NA	20	TRBD2	TRBV7-8	TRBJ2-2	TGTGCCAGCAGCTTAGTTGTTTTTAGTGGGGGGGTTTCGAACACCGGGGAGCTGTTTTTT	CASSLVVFSGGVSNTGELFF
NA	16	NA	TRBV5-1	TRBJ2-3	TGCGCCAGCAGCTTGGAGGTACAGGCTAGCACAGATACGCAGTATTTT	CASSLEVQASTDTQYF
NA	15	NA	TRBV15	TRBJ1-2	TGTGCCACCAGCAGAGAACCATTACGGGGCTATGGCTACACCTTC	CATSREPLRGYGYTF
NA	15	TRBD1	TRBV15	TRBJ1-2	TGTGCCACCAGCAGAGAAGCAGGGGGCAGATATGGCTACACCTTC	CATSREAGGRYGYTF
NA	14	NA	TRBV30	TRBJ1-1	TGTGCCTGGAGTGCATTACTTATGAACACTGAAGCTTTCTTT	CAWSALLMNTEAFF
NA	16	TRBD2	TRBV19	TRBJ2-7	TGTGCCAGTAGCCTGCCCGCTAGCGGGGGAAGAACGAAGCAGTACTTC	CASSLPASGGRTKQYF
NA	16	TRBD1	TRBV7-2	TRBJ1-5	TGTGCCAGCAGCTTAACGGGACAGGGACGGCGTCAGCCCCAGCATTTT	CASSLTGQGRRQPQHF
NA	15	TRBD1	TRBV6-5	TRBJ1-3	TGTGCCAGCAGTTCCCAGGGGGCTCCTGGAAACACCATATATTTT	CASSSQGAPGNTIYF
NA	13	NA	TRBV10-3	TRBJ2-5	TGTGCCATCAGTGAGTCACCCGGAGAGACCCAGTACTTC	CAISESPGETQYF
NA	16	TRBD2	TRBV18	TRBJ2-7	TGTGCCAGCTCACCCGAGCGGGGGGGGCCCCGTCACGAGCAGTACTTC	CASSPERGGPRHEQYF
NA	11	NA	TRBV29-1	TRBJ2-5	TGCAGCGTTTTGCAGCAAGAGACCCAGTACTTC	CSVLQQETQYF
NA	15	NA	TRBV6-6	TRBJ1-2	TGTGCCAGCAGTTACTTGGAGGCCACTAACTATGGCTACACCTTC	CASSYLEATNYGYTF